Listed here are 26 T cell receptor beta chains from one sample, sequenced in a study of CD8+ T cells in alopecia areata. Extracted from the samples, RNA was reverse transcribed into cDNA to serve as the sequencing template. Assay: immunoSEQ multiplex PCR; the TCRdb copy retains only in-frame clones and omits some. Of some 170,000 clones in the sample, approximately 52% were seen once. Treatment given: oral pan-JAK inhibitor, 5-10 mg twice daily. The sample here was CD4+ T cells sorted from blood, taken between weeks 55 and 65, from a patient treated with tofacitinib. These receptors came from a human donor with alopecia areata.

In its sample, this clone was seen a few times. The genes are TRBV29-1 and TRBJ1-1, with a possible D match to TRBD1 (5 bases). This CDR3 contains 14 residues. Trimming pared 5 bases from V and 7 bases from J, leaving 20 bases between. Germline V gene data show CDR1 as SQVTM and CDR2 as ANQGSEA. The CDR3 region is CSVTTATGKVEAFF. CDR3 coding DNA: TGCAGCGTTACAACCGCCACAGGAAAAGTTGAAGCTTTCTTT.

This clone was counted a few times. The gene calls are TRBV9 and TRBJ1-6; D is undetermined. V was shortened by 1 base and J by 9 bases, with 14 bases between the two germline ends. The germline gives CDR1 SGDLS, CDR2 YYNGEE. This CDR3 spans 15 amino acids. CDR3 residues: CASSVNRGGGSPLHF. Here the CDR3 DNA reads TGTGCCAGCAGCGTAAATCGGGGTGGCGGTTCACCCCTCCACTTT.

The V call is TRBV30, the J call TRBJ1-1; 7 bases are shared with TRBD1. The CDR3 totals 11 residues. CDR1 is GTSNPN and CDR2 is SVGIG in the germline V gene (reference sequence). V lost 5 bases to trimming and J lost 7 bases; unmatched junction nucleotides: 4. The CDR3 sequence: CAWRPGGEAFF. CDR3 bases: TGTGCCTGGCGGCCAGGGGGTGAAGCTTTCTTT.

This clone came up a few times. The chain employs TRBV5-1 and TRBJ2-7, with 7 bases matching TRBD1. Per the germline V gene, CDR1 is SGHRS and CDR2 is YFSETQ. The CDR3 sequence is 16 residues long. The junction had 10 bases not matched to a gene; V was cut back by 2 bases and J by 2 bases. CDR3 amino acids: CASSLYGTALTYEQYF. CDR3 sequence (DNA): TGCGCCAGCAGCTTATACGGGACAGCTTTAACCTACGAGCAGTACTTC.

CDR3 coding DNA: TGTGCCTGGAGTGTACGACAGGTCGAGCAGTACTTC. Its translation: CAWSVRQVEQYF. The J gene is TRBJ2-7, the V gene TRBV30; D is perhaps TRBD1 (6 bases). CDR1 is GTSNPN and CDR2 is SVGIG in the germline V gene (reference sequence). The CDR3 is 12 amino acids. V was shortened by 0 bases and J by 6 bases, with 9 bases between the two germline ends.

The chain employs TRBV4-2 and TRBJ1-5; 8 bases line up with TRBD1. Germline loops: CDR1 LGHNA, CDR2 YNFKEQ. The CDR3 extends over 16 amino acids. The V and J ends lost 1 base and 2 bases, in that order; junction bases with no gene match: 4. The CDR3: CASSQGGQGGNQPQHF. CDR3 DNA sequence: TGTGCCAGCAGCCAAGGCGGACAGGGTGGCAATCAGCCCCAGCATTTT.

Regarding this clone: At one boundary the junction diverges from the germline segment, which might be a read error. The J gene is TRBJ2-5, the V gene TRBV5-1; TRBD1 aligns across 7 bases. Germline V gene data show CDR1 as SGHRS and CDR2 as YFSETQ. The CDR3 is made up of 13 amino acids. The CDR3 spells CASSLDGDSVTDF. In DNA form, the CDR3 reads TGCGCCAGCAGCTTGGACGGGGACAGCGTCACGGACTTC.

This chain joins TRBV5-1 and TRBJ2-6, with D tentatively TRBD1 (5 bases). The CDR3 runs to 14 residues. Germline V gene data show CDR1 as SGHRS and CDR2 as YFSETQ. The ends were cut back, 6 bases at V and 0 bases at J, with 7 bases in the middle. CDR3 nucleotides: TGCGCCAGCACCGACAGCTCTGGGGCCAACGTCCTGACTTTC. It specifies CASTDSSGANVLTF.

In its sample, this clone was seen a few times. The chain carries TRBV5-1 and TRBJ2-1; 9 bases align to TRBD1. There are 15 residues in the CDR3. The ends lost 4 bases at V and 6 bases at J; junction bases unmatched: 8. The V gene's germline CDR1 is SGHRS and CDR2 YFSETQ. CDR3 in DNA: TGCGCCAGCAGCGTCACGGGACAGGGATCCAATGAGCAGTTCTTC. It encodes CASSVTGQGSNEQFF.

The J gene is TRBJ1-1, the V gene TRBV5-1; D is ambiguous. Trimming stripped 0 bases from V and 1 base from J, with 10 bases between. The CDR3 has 15 amino acids. Germline V gene data show CDR1 as SGHRS and CDR2 as YFSETQ. The CDR3 bases are TGCGCCAGCAGCTTGGGACTGGCAGGGAACACTGAAGCTTTCTTT. Its translation: CASSLGLAGNTEAFF.

The table lists this clone with a few counts. The chain combines TRBV5-6 with TRBJ1-5, with D perhaps matching TRBD1 (5 bases). The germline gives CDR1 SGHDT, CDR2 YYEEEE. There are 12 residues in the CDR3. V lost 3 bases, J lost 6 bases, and 7 bases lay in between. CDR3 DNA: TGTGCCAGCAGCTCTCAGGGTCAGCCCCAGCATTTT. Translation: CASSSQGQPQHF.

This clone was detected only once. This chain links TRBV29-1 with TRBJ1-1, with 7 nucleotides matching TRBD1. Germline V lookup: CDR1 SQVTM, CDR2 ANQGSEA. With V trimmed by 6 bases and J by 1 base, 8 bases remained unmatched. This CDR3 has 14 amino acids. CDR3 nucleotides: TGCAGCGTATATAAAGGGGGCGCGAACACTGAAGCTTTCTTT. Its translation is CSVYKGGANTEAFF.

The V call is TRBV15, the J call TRBJ2-2; D not certain. The germline CDR1 and CDR2 sequences are LNHNV and YYDKDF (reference sequence). This CDR3 spans 15 amino acids. The germline V and J ends were trimmed by 0 bases and 9 bases, with 14 bases remaining between them. The CDR3 region has the DNA TGTGCCACCAGCAGAGAGCCAGCCCGTTTCAGGGAGCTGTTTTTT. This gives the protein CATSREPARFRELFF.

The chain has TRBV25-1 and TRBJ2-3; 13 bases are shared with TRBD2. The germline gives CDR1 MGHDK, CDR2 SYGVNS. The CDR3 consists of 14 residues. J gave up 4 bases and V 6 bases, and 1 base lay outside the gene matches. CDR3 coding DNA: TGTGCCAGCAGACTAGCGGGGGGGCCAGATACGCAGTATTTT. Translating gives CASRLAGGPDTQYF. Filled out from reference TRBV25-1 and TRBJ2-3, the complete variable domain reads EADIYQTPRYLVIGTGKKITLECSQTMGHDKMYWYQQDPGMELHLIHYSYGVNSTEKGDLSSESTVSRIRTEHFPLTLESARPSHTSQYLCASRLAGGPDTQYFGPGTRLTVL.

This chain joins TRBV30 and TRBJ1-1; 7 bases are a match to TRBD1. V lost 1 base, J lost 0 bases, and 5 bases stayed unmatched. This CDR3 spans 15 amino acids. From germline, CDR1 is GTSNPN and CDR2 SVGIG (reference sequence). CDR3 sequence reads: CAWSAGDRVNTEAFF. CDR3 DNA: TGTGCCTGGAGTGCCGGGGACAGAGTGAACACTGAAGCTTTCTTT.

This rearrangement joins TRBV30 to TRBJ2-7; TRBD2 agrees at 8 bases. J gave up 0 bases and V 8 bases, and 12 bases lay outside the gene matches. The germline gives CDR1 GTSNPN, CDR2 SVGIG (reference sequence). This CDR3 has 15 residues. CDR3 sequence reads: CAGGVERGSSYEQYF. CDR3 DNA sequence: TGTGCCGGAGGGGTTGAGCGGGGGAGCTCCTACGAGCAGTACTTC.

This clone has ten or more counts. The rearrangement links TRBV2 to TRBJ1-6; D might be TRBD1 (5 bases). V was pared by 6 bases and J by 7 bases, with 7 bases between. CDR1 and CDR2 (germline): SNHLY, FYNNEI. The CDR3 is 12 amino acids. DNA for the CDR3: TGTGCCAGCAGCCGACAGAATTCACCCCTCCACTTT. Its protein is CASSRQNSPLHF.

The chain combines TRBV30 with TRBJ1-6; 10 bases are shared with TRBD1. This CDR3 has 15 residues. CDR1 GTSNPN and CDR2 SVGIG come from the germline V gene (reference sequence). Trimming took 3 bases from V and 6 from J; bases not matched to a gene: 5. The CDR3 nucleotides are TGTGCCTGGAGCGTAGGACAGGGGGGTAATTCACCCCTCCACTTT. It specifies CAWSVGQGGNSPLHF.

The V and J genes are TRBV2 and TRBJ1-5; D remains ambiguous. In germline, CDR1 is SNHLY, CDR2 FYNNEI. The CDR3 consists of 12 residues. Trimming removed 0 bases at V and 7 bases at J, with 4 bases between. For the CDR3, the DNA is TGTGCCAGCAGTGAAGCAGCCCAGCCCCAGCATTTT. Amino acids: CASSEAAQPQHF. The full variable domain, completed using reference TRBV2 and TRBJ1-5, is EPEVTQTPSHQVTQMGQEVILRCVPISNHLYFYWYRQILGQKVEFLVSFYNNEISEKSEIFDDQFSVERPDGSNFTLKIRSTKLEDSAMYFCASSEAAQPQHFGDGTRLSIL.

This chain joins TRBV5-6 and TRBJ1-5; D not certain. CDR3 length: 12 residues. V was shortened by 1 base and J by 7 bases, with 6 bases between the two germline ends. Per germline, CDR1 SGHDT and CDR2 YYEEEE. As DNA, the CDR3 is TGTGCCAGCAGCTTGCCTGGGCAGCCCCAGCATTTT. Amino acid sequence: CASSLPGQPQHF.

The V gene is TRBV5-1, the J gene TRBJ2-3; 10 bases are a match to TRBD2. Germline CDR1 reads SGHRS; CDR2 reads YFSETQ. The V and J ends lost 4 bases and 4 bases, in that order; junction bases with no gene match: 12. This CDR3 comprises 17 residues. The chain's CDR3 is CASSPLGLARGPDTQYF. DNA for the CDR3: TGCGCCAGCAGCCCCCTGGGACTAGCGCGTGGCCCAGATACGCAGTATTTT.

In regard to this clone: At one end the junction does not follow the germline gene, possibly because of a read error. This chain joins TRBV30 and TRBJ1-2; D unresolved. The CDR3 totals 10 residues. Germline V lookup: CDR1 GTSNPN, CDR2 SVGIG (reference sequence). The CDR3: CAWSGARTEF. DNA for the CDR3: TGTGCCTGGAGTGGCGCCAGGACGGAATTC.

The rearrangement uses TRBV6-5 and TRBJ2-5, with D maybe TRBD1 (5 bases). The last part of the DNA fits TRBJ2-7 better; the J call may be wrong. The CDR3 consists of 13 residues. Germline CDR1 MNHEY, CDR2 SVGAGI. This CDR3 is CASSSRVSYEQYF. As DNA, the CDR3 is TGTGCCAGCAGTTCCAGGGTATCCTACGAGCAGTACTTC.

The chain joins TRBV19 to TRBJ1-5, with a tentative D call TRBD1 (6 bases). This CDR3 has 16 residues. Germline V CDR1 and CDR2: LNHDA, SQIVND (reference sequence). Between the trimmed V and J ends, which lost 9 bases and 0 bases, there was a span of 18 bases. The CDR3 nucleotides are TGTGCCAGCCACGGGGGCAAAAGCTATAGCAATCAGCCCCAGCATTTT. The encoded protein is CASHGGKSYSNQPQHF. The full variable domain, completed using reference TRBV19 and TRBJ1-5, is DGGITQSPKYLFRKEGQNVTLSCEQNLNHDAMYWYRQDPGQGLRLIYYSQIVNDFQKGDIAEGYSVSREKKESFPLTVTSAQKNPTAFYLCASHGGKSYSNQPQHFGDGTRLSIL.

Only a few counts were recorded for this clone. This rearrangement joins TRBV5-1 to TRBJ1-4, with D tentatively TRBD1 (5 bases). The germline gives CDR1 SGHRS, CDR2 YFSETQ. The CDR3 loop spans 14 amino acids. The germline V and J ends were trimmed by 1 base and 4 bases, with 8 bases remaining between them. CDR3 sequence reads: CASSLLGDNEKLFF. CDR3 sequence (DNA): TGCGCCAGCAGCTTGTTGGGGGATAATGAAAAACTGTTTTTT.

The gene calls are TRBV29-1 and TRBJ2-1; TRBD1 matches at 8 bases. Trimming at V came to 8 bases and at J to 9 bases, leaving 15 bases not matched to a gene. Germline V gives CDR1 SQVTM, CDR2 ANQGSEA. The CDR3 is 14 amino acids. The CDR3 loop is CSTSSGGARTEQFF. The CDR3 DNA sequence: TGCAGCACTTCGTCAGGGGGCGCGAGGACTGAGCAGTTCTTC.